This is a list of T cell receptor beta chains from one sample in a study of Ad26.COV2.S vaccination and SARS-CoV-2 variants. This table comes from immunoSEQ multiplex PCR, and its TCRdb copy is limited to in-frame clones, with some not included. Of about 450,000 clones listed, 89% are singletons. The specimen was peripheral blood, collected in a trial of Ad26.COV2.S vaccine versus placebo. These receptors originate from a person aged 18-65 years who received the Ad26.COV2.S COVID-19 vaccine or a placebo. Both conserved end residues are part of each CDR3. D genes are given only for firm matches. The size of a clone is reported for some rows only, either as once, few or many, or as a class for expanded clones.

V: TRBV3-1/TRBV3-2; length: 16; J: TRBJ1-2; D: TRBD1; size: .; CDR3: CASSQADRGRNYGYTF; DNA: TGTGCCAGCAGCCAGGCTGACAGGGGGCGAAACTATGGCTACACCTTC
V: TRBV11-2; length: 15; J: TRBJ2-5; D: .; size: .; CDR3: CASSLDPVASETQYF; DNA: TGTGCCAGCAGCTTAGATCCGGTCGCTTCGGAGACCCAGTACTTC
V: TRBV5-1; length: 16; J: TRBJ2-1; D: TRBD1; size: .; CDR3: CASTISTGTDYNEQFF; DNA: TGCGCCAGCACCATCTCGACCGGGACAGACTACAATGAGCAGTTCTTC
V: TRBV18; length: 14; J: TRBJ2-2; D: .; size: .; CDR3: CASSPPSSTGELFF; DNA: TGTGCCAGCTCACCACCGTCGTCTACCGGGGAGCTGTTTTTT
V: TRBV28; length: 16; J: TRBJ1-2; D: TRBD1; size: .; CDR3: CASSFAGTGGDYGYTF; DNA: TGTGCCAGCAGTTTTGCCGGGACAGGGGGTGACTATGGCTACACCTTC
V: TRBV3-1/TRBV3-2; length: 13; J: TRBJ2-2; D: .; size: .; CDR3: CASADWGTGELFF; DNA: TGTGCCAGCGCCGACTGGGGAACCGGGGAGCTGTTTTTT
V: TRBV5-4; length: 15; J: TRBJ2-5; D: TRBD2; size: .; CDR3: CASSLDGAGGETQYF; DNA: TGTGCCAGCAGCTTGGACGGAGCGGGAGGAGAGACCCAGTACTTC
V: TRBV11-3; length: 18; J: TRBJ2-5; D: TRBD2; size: .; CDR3: CASSSWTSGSSGGETQYF; DNA: TGTGCCAGCAGCTCCTGGACTAGCGGGAGTTCCGGGGGAGAGACCCAGTACTTC
V: TRBV27; length: 12; J: TRBJ1-1; D: TRBD1; size: .; CDR3: CASSTDRGEAFF; DNA: TGTGCCAGCAGTACCGACAGGGGTGAAGCTTTCTTT
V: TRBV15; length: 16; J: TRBJ2-7; D: TRBD1; size: .; CDR3: CATSRLTSTGFNEQYF; DNA: TGTGCCACCAGCAGACTTACCTCGACAGGGTTCAACGAGCAGTACTTC
V: TRBV24-1; length: 14; J: TRBJ2-1; D: .; size: .; CDR3: CATSNSESGDEQFF; DNA: TGTGCCACCAGTAATTCGGAATCCGGCGATGAGCAGTTCTTC
V: TRBV11-3; length: 16; J: TRBJ2-5; D: .; size: .; CDR3: CASSKAYGRGSETQYF; DNA: TGTGCCAGCAGCAAAGCCTACGGGCGTGGTTCAGAGACCCAGTACTTC
V: TRBV10-3; length: 16; J: TRBJ2-3; D: TRBD1; size: .; CDR3: CAISPSGTGRTDTQYF; DNA: TGTGCCATCAGCCCCTCCGGGACAGGGCGTACAGATACGCAGTATTTT
V: TRBV5-1; length: 14; J: TRBJ2-3; D: .; size: .; CDR3: CASMVLGGTDTQYF; DNA: TGCGCCAGTATGGTGTTGGGCGGGACAGATACGCAGTATTTT
V: TRBV9; length: 15; J: TRBJ2-5; D: TRBD2; size: .; CDR3: CASSSGLAGGETQYF; DNA: TGTGCCAGCAGTTCGGGACTAGCGGGAGGTGAGACCCAGTACTTC
V: TRBV6-5; length: 16; J: TRBJ2-7; D: .; size: .; CDR3: CASSYSINLSSYEQYF; DNA: TGTGCCAGCAGTTACTCGATAAATCTGAGCTCCTACGAGCAGTACTTC
V: TRBV9; length: 13; J: TRBJ1-1; D: TRBD1; size: .; CDR3: CASSTPGGTEAFF; DNA: TGTGCCAGCAGCACCCCAGGGGGCACTGAAGCTTTCTTT
V: TRBV7-9; length: 13; J: TRBJ1-2; D: .; size: .; CDR3: CASSLPQNYGYTF; DNA: TGTGCCAGCAGCTTACCACAGAATTATGGCTACACCTTC
V: TRBV7-2; length: 13; J: TRBJ2-5; D: .; size: once; CDR3: CASSLRTVETQYF; DNA: TGTGCCAGCAGCTTAAGGACTGTCGAGACCCAGTACTTC
V: TRBV9; length: 15; J: TRBJ2-2; D: .; size: .; CDR3: CASSGQRTNTGELFF; DNA: TGTGCCAGCAGCGGACAGCGGACGAACACCGGGGAGCTGTTTTTT
V: TRBV21-1; length: 15; J: TRBJ1-1; D: .; size: .; CDR3: CASSKPGQGYTEAFF; DNA: TGTGCCAGCAGCAAACCGGGACAGGGATACACTGAAGCTTTCTTT
V: TRBV6-5; length: 15; J: TRBJ1-5; D: .; size: .; CDR3: CASSYIQGGNQPQHF; DNA: TGTGCCAGCAGTTATATACAGGGAGGCAATCAGCCCCAGCATTTT
V: TRBV4-2; length: 14; J: TRBJ1-1; D: .; size: .; CDR3: CASSPLGERTEAFF; DNA: TGTGCCAGCAGCCCCTTGGGGGAGCGGACTGAAGCTTTCTTT
V: TRBV2; length: 11; J: TRBJ2-3; D: .; size: .; CDR3: CASSESDTQYF; DNA: TGTGCCAGCAGTGAATCAGATACGCAGTATTTT
V: TRBV24-1; length: 14; J: TRBJ2-2; D: TRBD1; size: .; CDR3: CATTGTGETGELFF; DNA: TGTGCCACTACCGGGACAGGGGAAACCGGGGAGCTGTTTTTT
V: TRBV19; length: 15; J: TRBJ1-1; D: .; size: .; CDR3: CASRVAGRFGDEAFF; DNA: TGTGCCAGTAGAGTGGCAGGGAGGTTTGGTGATGAAGCTTTCTTT
V: TRBV21-1; length: 17; J: TRBJ2-5; D: .; size: .; CDR3: CASSNFTSGGYQETQYF; DNA: TGTGCCAGCAGCAACTTCACTAGCGGGGGGTACCAAGAGACCCAGTACTTC
V: TRBV3-1/TRBV3-2; length: 14; J: TRBJ1-6; D: .; size: .; CDR3: CASSQAVSDSPLHF; DNA: TGTGCCAGCAGCCAAGCAGTTTCTGACTCACCCCTCCACTTT
V: TRBV6-1; length: 14; J: TRBJ1-4; D: TRBD1; size: .; CDR3: CASSETGDGEKLFF; DNA: TGTGCCAGCAGTGAGACAGGGGACGGTGAAAAACTGTTTTTT
V: TRBV5-1; length: 18; J: TRBJ2-3; D: TRBD2; size: .; CDR3: CASSLGLAGGIYADTQYF; DNA: TGCGCCAGCAGCTTAGGGCTAGCGGGAGGAATTTATGCAGATACGCAGTATTTT
V: TRBV19; length: 18; J: TRBJ2-1; D: .; size: once; CDR3: CASSIFSGSPSSYNEQFF; DNA: TGTGCCAGTAGTATTTTCTCTGGGAGCCCCAGCTCCTACAATGAGCAGTTCTTC
V: TRBV5-1; length: 15; J: TRBJ2-1; D: TRBD2; size: .; CDR3: CASSRGGVGYNEQFF; DNA: TGCGCCAGCTCCCGGGGAGGGGTCGGTTACAATGAGCAGTTCTTC
V: TRBV28; length: 11; J: TRBJ1-1; D: .; size: .; CDR3: CASSFDVKAFF; DNA: TGTGCCAGCAGTTTTGACGTCAAAGCTTTCTTT
V: TRBV29-1; length: 13; J: TRBJ1-1; D: .; size: .; CDR3: CSVDGLANTEAFF; DNA: TGCAGCGTTGATGGGCTGGCGAACACTGAAGCTTTCTTT
V: TRBV5-4; length: 16; J: TRBJ2-1; D: TRBD2; size: .; CDR3: CASSSGASGAYNEQFF; DNA: TGTGCCAGCAGTTCCGGTGCCAGCGGGGCCTACAATGAGCAGTTCTTC
V: TRBV5-1; length: 14; J: TRBJ2-1; D: .; size: .; CDR3: CASSLEATYNEQFF; DNA: TGCGCCAGCAGCTTGGAAGCCACCTACAATGAGCAGTTCTTC
V: TRBV19; length: 11; J: TRBJ2-3; D: .; size: .; CDR3: CASSISDTQYF; DNA: TGTGCCAGTAGTATCTCAGATACGCAGTATTTT
V: TRBV7-6; length: 17; J: TRBJ1-3; D: .; size: .; CDR3: CASSPHRVAISGNTIYF; DNA: TGTGCCAGCAGCCCGCACCGCGTAGCCATCTCTGGAAACACCATATATTTT
V: TRBV9; length: 13; J: TRBJ1-2; D: .; size: .; CDR3: CASSPPDPYGYTF; DNA: TGTGCCAGCAGCCCACCGGACCCCTATGGCTACACCTTC
V: TRBV24-1; length: 14; J: TRBJ2-2; D: .; size: few; CDR3: CATSGPENTGELFF; DNA: TGTGCCACCAGTGGTCCAGAAAACACCGGGGAGCTGTTTTTT
V: TRBV18; length: 16; J: TRBJ1-4; D: TRBD1; size: .; CDR3: CASSRRQGFGNEKLFF; DNA: TGTGCCAGCTCTCGTAGACAGGGCTTTGGTAATGAAAAACTGTTTTTT
V: TRBV6-5; length: 14; J: TRBJ1-5; D: .; size: .; CDR3: CASRGTGLNQPQHF; DNA: TGTGCCAGCAGGGGGACTGGTCTTAATCAGCCCCAGCATTTT
V: TRBV2; length: 12; J: TRBJ2-7; D: .; size: .; CDR3: CASTWFPYEQYF; DNA: TGTGCCAGCACATGGTTCCCCTACGAGCAGTACTTC
V: TRBV19; length: 15; J: TRBJ2-3; D: .; size: many; CDR3: CASNPTGRGTDTQYF; DNA: TGTGCCAGTAACCCCACGGGTCGGGGCACAGATACGCAGTATTTT
V: TRBV15; length: 15; J: TRBJ1-1; D: .; size: .; CDR3: CATSRKSRGNTEAFF; DNA: TGTGCCACCAGCAGAAAATCCAGGGGGAACACTGAAGCTTTCTTT
V: TRBV7-2; length: 14; J: TRBJ2-3; D: .; size: .; CDR3: CASSLVSGADTQYF; DNA: TGTGCCAGCAGCTTAGTTAGTGGGGCCGATACGCAGTATTTT
V: TRBV29-1; length: 12; J: TRBJ1-1; D: .; size: .; CDR3: CSVERHNTEAFF; DNA: TGCAGCGTTGAGAGGCACAACACTGAAGCTTTCTTT
V: TRBV11-2; length: 17; J: TRBJ1-4; D: .; size: few; CDR3: CASSLAHRVRANEKLFF; DNA: TGTGCCAGCAGCTTAGCACACCGAGTGCGGGCTAATGAAAAACTGTTTTTT
V: TRBV7-6; length: 12; J: TRBJ2-3; D: .; size: .; CDR3: CASSLPLDTQYF; DNA: TGTGCCAGCAGCTTACCTTTAGATACGCAGTATTTT
V: TRBV11-2; length: 13; J: TRBJ2-5; D: .; size: .; CDR3: CASTRARTETQYF; DNA: TGTGCCAGCACCCGAGCGAGGACTGAGACCCAGTACTTC
V: TRBV6-5; length: 14; J: TRBJ2-5; D: TRBD1; size: .; CDR3: CASTQTGSLETQYF; DNA: TGTGCCAGCACCCAGACAGGGAGCCTAGAGACCCAGTACTTC
V: TRBV5-6; length: 15; J: TRBJ2-7; D: .; size: .; CDR3: CASSLVGRSSYEQYF; DNA: TGTGCCAGCAGCTTGGTGGGCAGGAGCTCCTACGAGCAGTACTTC